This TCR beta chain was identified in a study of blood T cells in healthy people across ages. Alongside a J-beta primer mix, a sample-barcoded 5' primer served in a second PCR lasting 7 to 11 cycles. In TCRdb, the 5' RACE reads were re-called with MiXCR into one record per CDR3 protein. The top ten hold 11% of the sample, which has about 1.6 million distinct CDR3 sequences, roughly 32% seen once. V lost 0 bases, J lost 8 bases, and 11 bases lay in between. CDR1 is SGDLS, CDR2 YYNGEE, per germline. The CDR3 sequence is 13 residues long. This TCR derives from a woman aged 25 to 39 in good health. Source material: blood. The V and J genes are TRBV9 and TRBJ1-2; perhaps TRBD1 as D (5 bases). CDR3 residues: CASSVEAGIGYTF. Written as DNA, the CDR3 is TGTGCCAGCAGCGTAGAGGCAGGGATCGGCTACACCTTC.